What follows are 5 T cell receptor beta chains derived from one specimen sequenced in a study of blood T cell repertoires in COVID-19 (dated by TCRdb to about 2020). Libraries were built with the immunoSEQ multiplex PCR assay. TCRdb carries this immuneACCESS record with in-frame sequences only. Its versions omit some clonotypes, under half of them owing to an unresolved V gene in the studies checked, with the rest unexplained. The sample table records over 130,000 clones; around 86% of these occur just once. The ten largest clonotypes hold roughly 3.5% of the sample. What was sequenced was peripheral blood. These TCRs come from an older man with acute or convalescent COVID-19.

The CDR3 spells CASSSLRTSDEQYF. CDR3 bases: TGTGCCAGCAGTTCCCTGAGGACTAGCGACGAGCAGTACTTC. This rearrangement joins TRBV27 to TRBJ2-7, with TRBD2 identical over 9 bases. J gave up 5 bases and V 4 bases, and 6 bases lay outside the gene matches. Germline CDR1 MNHEY, CDR2 SMNVEV (reference sequence). The CDR3 extends over 14 amino acids.

This chain joins TRBV29-1 and TRBJ2-5; 8 nucleotides agree with TRBD1. The CDR3 spans 11 residues. CDR1 and CDR2 (germline): SQVTM, ANQGSEA. The CDR3 is CSEGTGETQYF. The CDR3 DNA reads as TGCAGTGAAGGGACAGGCGAGACCCAGTACTTC. The full variable domain, rest sourced from reference TRBV29-1 and TRBJ2-5, is SAVISQKPSRDICQRGTSLTIQCQVDSQVTMMFWYRQQPGQSLTLIATANQGSEATYESGFVIDKFPISRPNLTFSTLTVSNMSPEDSSIYLCSEGTGETQYFGPGTRLLVL.

V and J are TRBV28 and TRBJ1-6, with TRBD1 matching over 10 bases. CDR1 and CDR2 from the germline V gene are MDHEN and SYDVKM. This CDR3 has 12 residues. V lost 2 bases and J lost 16; bases outside the gene matches: 2. The CDR3 sequence: CASSLPGQGLHF. The CDR3 nucleotides are TGTGCCAGCAGTTTACCGGGACAGGGGCTCCACTTT.

This clone was detected a few times. J is TRBJ1-4 and V is TRBV10-2; D perhaps matches TRBD1 (5 bases). CDR1 and CDR2 from the germline V gene are WSHSY and SAAADI. V shed 0 bases and J shed 5 bases, with 10 bases lying between them. The CDR3 totals 15 residues. The CDR3 here is CASSESTGVNEKLFF. CDR3 nucleotides: TGCGCCAGCAGTGAGTCGACGGGGGTCAATGAAAAACTGTTTTTT.

The chain has TRBV28 and TRBJ1-2; D is undetermined. Trimming cost V 6 bases and J 8 bases, with 10 bases left between them. The length of the CDR3 is 11 residues. CDR1 is MDHEN, CDR2 SYDVKM, per germline. CDR3 protein: CASRRPGGYTF. For the CDR3, the DNA is TGTGCCAGCAGACGACCGGGAGGCTACACCTTC.